Sequencing of this T cell receptor (beta chain) was carried out in a study of Ad26.COV2.S vaccination and SARS-CoV-2 variants. The germline V gene has CDR1 SGHRS and CDR2 YFSETQ. The CDR3 runs to 14 residues. With 5 bases removed from V and 3 bases from J, the gap between germline ends came to 14 bases. Study conclusions and caveats: Non-spike TCR breadth did not differ much between vaccine and placebo recipients. The placebo group had lower spike-specific TCR breadth than the vaccine recipients did. Possibly, TCR breadth and depth analyses underestimated total T cell responses.

Sequencing used immunoSEQ multiplex PCR; TCRdb keeps in-frame clones, though not all of them. This repertoire shows around 350,000 clones, 80% to 90% found once; its top ten account for about 3.3%. Turning to this clone: The antigen is undetermined.

This sample's treatment: over 15 received Ad26.COV2.S at low or high dose, single or two shots; about 5 received placebo; per-sample allocation not given. Collection of the samples took place on day 63 after the first injection of vaccine or placebo. A Boston adult aged 18-55 years was the donor. The clonotype comes from a person between 18 and 59 years old who received the Ad26.COV2.S COVID-19 vaccine or a placebo. V and J are TRBV5-1 and TRBJ1-2; tentatively, D is TRBD1 (5 bases). Material: peripheral blood, obtained in a trial of Ad26.COV2.S vaccine versus placebo. CDR3 loop: CASRETEEDYGYTF. The CDR3 DNA reads TGCGCCAGCAGAGAGACAGAGGAGGACTATGGCTACACCTTC.